This TCR beta chain came from a study of identical twins. One entry per CDR3 protein results from TCRdb running MiXCR on the 5' RACE reads. The sample consists of around 530,000 distinct CDR3 sequences, around 15% of them appearing once. Looked up from germline, CDR1 is MDHEN and CDR2 is SYDVKM. The CDR3 length is 14 residues. Trimming left V 5 bases short and J 0 bases short, with 11 bases between. These data also formed part of another study, on yellow fever vaccine responses in identical twins.

This receptor was taken from a woman aged 18-29 years in good health. The source material was CD4+ T cells sorted from blood. The chain carries TRBV28 and TRBJ2-7; D not resolved. This CDR3 reads CASSRRADSYEQYV. The DNA for the CDR3 is TGTGCCAGCAGTCGACGGGCGGACTCCTACGAGCAGTACGTC.